This T cell receptor beta chain is drawn from a study of shared clonotypes between healthy human individuals. Study findings and constraints: Researchers found naive subsets generally carried larger estimated richness than memory subsets. The low donor count limited represented genetic and exposure-history diversity. The study found 4.5% to 6% of naive CD4 clonotypes shared across four donors.

With regard to this clone: Its antigen remains unidentified.

With 0 bases removed from V and 8 bases from J, the gap between germline ends came to 12 bases. Germline V gene data show CDR1 as SGHRS and CDR2 as YFSETQ. The CDR3 runs 15 residues. Assay used: immunoSEQ multiplex PCR; TCRdb lists only in-frame clones, some missing. There are millions of clones in the sample; less than 95% occur only once, and more than 0.95% lies in the top ten. It was CD45RO-negative cells, positively selected for CCR7, that made up naive CD8 cells, with terminally differentiated effector memory CD45RA+ cells excluded. This sequence originates from a man in his late teens or twenties in good health. The chain has TRBV5-1 and TRBJ1-6, with a tentative D call TRBD1 (5 bases). The sequenced sample consisted of naive CD8+ T cells sorted from blood. The CDR3 loop is CASSLESGLDSPLHF. DNA for the CDR3: TGCGCCAGCAGCTTGGAGTCAGGGCTGGATTCACCCCTCCACTTT.